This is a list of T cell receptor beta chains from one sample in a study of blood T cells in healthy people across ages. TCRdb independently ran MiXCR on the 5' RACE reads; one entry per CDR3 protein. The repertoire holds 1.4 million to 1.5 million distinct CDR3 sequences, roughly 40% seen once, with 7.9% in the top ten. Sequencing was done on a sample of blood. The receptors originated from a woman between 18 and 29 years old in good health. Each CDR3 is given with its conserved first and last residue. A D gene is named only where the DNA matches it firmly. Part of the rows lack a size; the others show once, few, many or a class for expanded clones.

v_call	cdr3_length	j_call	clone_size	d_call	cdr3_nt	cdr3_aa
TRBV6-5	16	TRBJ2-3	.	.	TGTGCCAGCAGTGGCCGAATAGCTACTAGCACAGATACGCAGTATTTT	CASSGRIATSTDTQYF
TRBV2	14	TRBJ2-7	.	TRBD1	TGTGCCAGCAGCTCCTGGACAGGGGGCAACGAGCAGTACTTC	CASSSWTGGNEQYF
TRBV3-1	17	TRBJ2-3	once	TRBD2	TGTGCCAGCAGCCAATTTGAGGGACTAGCGGGTTCAGATACGCAGTATTTT	CASSQFEGLAGSDTQYF
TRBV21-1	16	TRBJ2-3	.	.	TGTGCCAGCAGCTTAAGAGGACAGGCCCACACAGATACGCAGTATTTT	CASSLRGQAHTDTQYF
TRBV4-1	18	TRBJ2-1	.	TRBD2	TGCGCCAGCAGCCCAACAGGGTTGCCTAGCGGGAGAATGAGTGAGCAGTTCTTC	CASSPTGLPSGRMSEQFF
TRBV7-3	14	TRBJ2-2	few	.	TGTGCCAGCAGCTCCGGACAGAGCACCGGGGAGCTGTTTTTT	CASSSGQSTGELFF
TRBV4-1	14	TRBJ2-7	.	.	TGCGCCAGCAGCCAAGATAGGGCGTCCCACGAGCAGTACTTC	CASSQDRASHEQYF
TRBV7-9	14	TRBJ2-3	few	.	TGTGCCAGCAGCCCTGCCCAGATATCAGATACGCAGTATTTT	CASSPAQISDTQYF
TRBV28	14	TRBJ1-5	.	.	TGTGCCAGCAGTTTGTTAGGGACGGATCAGCCCCAGCATTTT	CASSLLGTDQPQHF
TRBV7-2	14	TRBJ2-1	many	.	TGTGCCAGCAGCCAAACCGCACGTAGTAATGAGCAGTTCTTC	CASSQTARSNEQFF
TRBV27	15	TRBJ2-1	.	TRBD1	TGTGCCAGCAAGCGCGCCGGGACAGGGATCAGCGAGCAGTTCTTC	CASKRAGTGISEQFF
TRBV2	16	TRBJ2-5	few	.	TGTGCCAGCAGTGAATTGGGCAGGGGTGTTTTGGAGACCCAGTACTTC	CASSELGRGVLETQYF
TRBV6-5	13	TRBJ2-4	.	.	TGTGCCAGCAGTCCCTCTGCCAAAAACATTCAGTACTTC	CASSPSAKNIQYF
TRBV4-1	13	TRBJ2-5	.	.	TGCGCCAGCAGCCAAGTGTACCAAGAGACCCAGTACTTC	CASSQVYQETQYF
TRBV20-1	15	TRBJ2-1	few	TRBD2	TGCAGTGCTAGAAGCCCGGGACTAGAAAACGATGAGCAGTTCTTC	CSARSPGLENDEQFF
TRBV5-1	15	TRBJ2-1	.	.	TGCGCCAGCAGCTTGGAGGGACAGCCAGGGAGGGAGCAGTTCTTC	CASSLEGQPGREQFF
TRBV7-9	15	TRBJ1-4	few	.	TGTGCCAGCGGGTCAATGCAGGGCAACAATGAAAAACTGTTTTTT	CASGSMQGNNEKLFF
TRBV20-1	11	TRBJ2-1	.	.	TGCAGTGCTAGTCCTATATGGGAGCAGTTCTTC	CSASPIWEQFF
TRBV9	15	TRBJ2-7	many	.	TGTGCCAGCAGCGTAGAATATGGCGGATACTACGAGCAGTACTTC	CASSVEYGGYYEQYF
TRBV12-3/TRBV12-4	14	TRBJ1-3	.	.	TGTGCCAGCAGCGACAGTAACTCTGGAAACACCATATATTTT	CASSDSNSGNTIYF
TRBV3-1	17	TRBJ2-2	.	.	TGTGCCAGCAGCCAAGAGACGGTGGGAGGAGTAACCGGGGAGCTGTTTTTT	CASSQETVGGVTGELFF
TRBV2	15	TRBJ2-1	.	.	TGTGCCAGCAGTGCCCGGGTTCCACCCTACAATGAGCAGTTCTTC	CASSARVPPYNEQFF
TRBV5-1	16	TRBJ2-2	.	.	TGCGCCAGCAGCTTGGCCGGGCAGATAAACACCGGGGAGCTGTTTTTT	CASSLAGQINTGELFF
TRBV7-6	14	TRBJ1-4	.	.	TGTGCCAGCAGCCCGCGCGACTATAATGAAAAACTGTTTTTT	CASSPRDYNEKLFF
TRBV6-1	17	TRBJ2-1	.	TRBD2	TGTGCCAGCAGTCGGACTAGCGGGGGGGCGGTAGGCTATGAGCAGTTCTTC	CASSRTSGGAVGYEQFF
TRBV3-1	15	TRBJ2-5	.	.	TGTGCCAGCAGCCAAGTAGACAGGCTTCAAGAGACCCAGTACTTC	CASSQVDRLQETQYF
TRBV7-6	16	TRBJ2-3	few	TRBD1	TGTGCCAGCAGCTTAGCGACAGGGAGAGGCACAGATACGCAGTATTTT	CASSLATGRGTDTQYF
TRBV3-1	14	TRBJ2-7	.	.	TGTGCCAGCAGCCGCCGGGACCGCACCTACGAGCAGTACTTC	CASSRRDRTYEQYF
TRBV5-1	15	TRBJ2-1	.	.	TGCGCCAGCAGCACTGCGGCCCTGACCTACAATGAGCAGTTCTTC	CASSTAALTYNEQFF
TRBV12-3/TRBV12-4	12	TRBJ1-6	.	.	TGTGCCGGCAGTCCAATGGATTCACCCCTCCACTTT	CAGSPMDSPLHF
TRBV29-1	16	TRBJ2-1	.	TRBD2	TGCAGCGTTCCTGGACTAGCGGGAGGTGTCTACAATGAGCAGTTCTTC	CSVPGLAGGVYNEQFF
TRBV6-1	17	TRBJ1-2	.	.	TGTGCCAGCAGTGAAGCGCTTCGAGGGGGGGAAAGGGCTGGCTACACCTTC	CASSEALRGGERAGYTF
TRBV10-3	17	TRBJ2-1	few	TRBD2	TGTGCCATCAGTGAGTCACCCACTAGCGGGGCGGGCAATGAGCAGTTCTTC	CAISESPTSGAGNEQFF
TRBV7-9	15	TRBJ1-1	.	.	TGTGCCAGCAGCTCAGTACCATTCATGAACACTGAAGCTTTCTTT	CASSSVPFMNTEAFF
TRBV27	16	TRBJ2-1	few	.	TGTGCCAGCCGTTCCGGGCGGACGGACCCCTACAATGAGCAGTTCTTC	CASRSGRTDPYNEQFF
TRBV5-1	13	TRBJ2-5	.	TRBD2	TGCGCCAGCGGCATAGCGGGAGGGTATGAGCAGTACTTC	CASGIAGGYEQYF
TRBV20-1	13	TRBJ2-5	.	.	TGCAGTGCTAGCCACTCAGGGGCAGAGACCCAGTACTTC	CSASHSGAETQYF
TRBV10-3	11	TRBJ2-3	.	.	TGTGCCACAAGGCTGGGGGATGCGCAGTATTTT	CATRLGDAQYF
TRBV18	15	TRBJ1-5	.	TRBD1	TGTGCCAGCTCACGACAGGGGCAGGACAATCAGCCCCAGCATTTT	CASSRQGQDNQPQHF
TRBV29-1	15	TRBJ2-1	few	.	TGCAGCGTTGGGGGGGGCGGTAGCTCCTACAATGAGCAGTTCTTC	CSVGGGGSSYNEQFF
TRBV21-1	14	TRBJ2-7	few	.	TGTGCCAGCAGCCAAACCGGGGATGATCACGAGCAGTACTTC	CASSQTGDDHEQYF
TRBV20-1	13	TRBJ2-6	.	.	TGCAGTGCTACGGGGCCTGAGGCCAACGTCCTGACTTTC	CSATGPEANVLTF
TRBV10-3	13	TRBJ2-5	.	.	TGTGCCATCAGAGGGACCGATGGTAGGGAGCAGTACTTC	CAIRGTDGREQYF
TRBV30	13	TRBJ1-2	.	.	TGTGCCTGGAGTGAAGAGACAGGCTATGGCTACACCTTC	CAWSEETGYGYTF
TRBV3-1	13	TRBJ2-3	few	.	TGTGCCAGCAGCCCAAAAGAGACAGATACGCAGTATTTT	CASSPKETDTQYF
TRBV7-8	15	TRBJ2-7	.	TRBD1	TGTGCCAGCAGCTCGACAGGGGCGTCGACCTACGAGCAGTACTTC	CASSSTGASTYEQYF
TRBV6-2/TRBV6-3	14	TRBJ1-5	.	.	TGTGCCAGCAGCCGCCGGGACATTTATCAGCCCCAGCATTTT	CASSRRDIYQPQHF
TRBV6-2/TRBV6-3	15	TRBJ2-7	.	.	TGTGCCAGCAGTTCGAACAAGGACACCACCTACGAGCAGTACTTC	CASSSNKDTTYEQYF
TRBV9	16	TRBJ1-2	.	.	TGTGCCGGCAGCGTAGCTTTGGACGCGGTTGCCTATGGCTACACCTTC	CAGSVALDAVAYGYTF
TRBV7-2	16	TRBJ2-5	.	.	TGTGCCAGCAGCAAAATAGGGGGGAGCTTTTTAGAGACCCAGTACTTC	CASSKIGGSFLETQYF